This T cell receptor (beta chain) was profiled in a study of CD4 and CD8 cells across lung adenocarcinoma regions. Each CDR3 protein gets one entry after TCRdb re-called the PCR reads with MiXCR. Here the sample spans approximately 25,000 distinct CDR3 sequences, more than 45% being singletons. V lost 8 bases to trimming and J lost 3 bases, with 20 bases between them. The CDR3 has 16 amino acids. Germline V gene data show CDR1 as MNHEY and CDR2 as SMNVEV (reference sequence). Samples came from patients with localized non-small cell lung adenocarcinoma. The J gene is TRBJ2-4, the V gene TRBV27; a weak D match, TRBD2 (7 bases). The receptor was isolated from a male donor with lung adenocarcinoma. The CD4 and CD8 labels of this study may be unreliable. The sequenced sample consisted of CD8+ T cells from the center of a lung tumor. The CDR3 reads CASGGRGGSDKNIQYF. CDR3 sequence (DNA): TGTGCCAGCGGGGGGAGGGGGGGGAGTGACAAAAACATTCAGTACTTC.